These 19 T cell receptor beta chains were sequenced from one sample in a study of T cell changes during pregnancy in multiple sclerosis. Profiled with immunoSEQ multiplex PCR; TCRdb holds only in-frame clones, not every one. The sample lists tens of thousands of clones, about 91% occurring once. This specimen was peripheral blood, taken after pregnancy. Receptor source: a female donor in good health, enrolled as a control in a pregnancy study.

V gene TRBV9 combines with J gene TRBJ2-2; 12 bases fit TRBD2. Germline values: CDR1 SGDLS, CDR2 YYNGEE. V gave up 4 bases and J gave up 2 bases; unmatched junction bases: 6. The CDR3 length is 17 residues. The CDR3 protein is CASSTRTSGANTGELFF. CDR3 DNA: TGTGCCAGCAGCACACGGACTAGCGGGGCTAACACCGGGGAGCTGTTTTTT.

V gene TRBV5-1 combines with J gene TRBJ1-1; no clear D gene. Looked up from germline, CDR1 is SGHRS and CDR2 is YFSETQ. CDR3 size: 15 residues. V gave up 0 bases and J gave up 5 bases, with 14 bases separating them. The CDR3 loop reads CASSLVPGTGTEAFF. The CDR3 nucleotides are TGCGCCAGCAGCTTGGTTCCGGGAACGGGGACTGAAGCTTTCTTT. The complete variable domain, with remaining parts taken from reference TRBV5-1 and TRBJ1-1, reads KAGVTQTPRYLIKTRGQQVTLSCSPISGHRSVSWYQQTPGQGLQFLFEYFSETQRNKGNFPGRFSGRQFSNSRSEMNVSTLELGDSALYLCASSLVPGTGTEAFFGQGTRLTVV.

V gene TRBV7-2 combines with J gene TRBJ2-6; TRBD1 agrees at 10 bases. The V segment lost 6 bases and the J segment 0 bases; nucleotides outside the gene matches: 11. The CDR3 totals 19 residues. Germline CDR1 is SGHTA and CDR2 is FQGNSA. The CDR3 coding sequence is TGTGCCAGCAGTCGACAGGGGGCCATTTACCTCTCTGGGGCCAACGTCCTGACTTTC. Protein product: CASSRQGAIYLSGANVLTF.

V and J are TRBV18 and TRBJ2-5, with D perhaps matching TRBD1 (6 bases). TRBJ2-7 matches the DNA end more closely, so the J call is doubtful. The CDR3 extends over 14 amino acids. Germline V gives CDR1 KGHSH, CDR2 LQKENI. The CDR3 nucleotides read TGTGCCAGCTCACCAGGTGGACAGTCCTACGAGCAGTACTTC. Its translation is CASSPGGQSYEQYF.

This clone was seen more than once but under ten times. The junction departs from germline at one end; a sequencing error may be responsible. The rearrangement joins TRBV15 to TRBJ1-6, with D unresolved. This CDR3 comprises 9 residues. CDR1 and CDR2 (germline): LNHNV, YYDKDF (reference sequence). CDR3 sequence: CATSRLACF. As DNA, the CDR3 is TGTGCCACCAGCAGACTGGCCTGCTTT. The full variable domain, rest sourced from reference TRBV15 and TRBJ1-6, is DAMVIQNPRYQVTQFGKPVTLSCSQTLNHNVMYWYQQKSSQAPKLLFHYYDKDFNNEADTPDNFQSRRPNTSFCFLDIRSPGLGDTAMYLCATSRLACFGNGTRLTVT.

The rearrangement joins TRBV27 to TRBJ1-5; a weak D match, TRBD1 (6 bases). The CDR3 is 14 residues long. Germline assignment: CDR1 MNHEY and CDR2 SMNVEV (reference sequence). Trimming cost V 8 bases and J 7 bases, with 18 bases left between them. The CDR3 sequence: CASSIRGLRQPQHF. Written as DNA, the CDR3 is TGTGCCAGCTCAATCAGGGGCTTGAGGCAGCCCCAGCATTTT.

V is TRBV7-9 and J is TRBJ1-1; maybe TRBD1 (5 bases). With 5 bases removed from V and 2 bases from J, the gap between germline ends came to 21 bases. This CDR3 is 17 amino acids long. Germline CDR1 reads SEHNR; CDR2 reads FQNEAQ (reference sequence). The CDR3 bases are TGTGCCAGCAGCACCCGAGATTATATGGGGCGAAACACTGAAGCTTTCTTT. It is translated as CASSTRDYMGRNTEAFF.

J is TRBJ2-7 and V is TRBV5-6; 7 nucleotides line up with TRBD1. The V gene end was trimmed by 4 bases and the J gene end by 3 bases; junction bases not matched to a gene: 4. There are 13 residues in the CDR3. CDR1 is SGHDT and CDR2 is YYEEEE in the germline V gene. The CDR3 DNA is TGTGCCAGCAGCCTGGGACAGCGCTACGAGCAGTACTTC. It translates to CASSLGQRYEQYF.

V and J are TRBV7-7 and TRBJ2-5; TRBD2 matches at 8 bases. This CDR3 contains 16 residues. Trimming cost V 4 bases and J 0 bases; bases outside gene matches: 7. The germline CDR1 and CDR2 sequences are SSHAT and FNYEAQ (reference sequence). DNA of the CDR3: TGTGCCAGCAGCTCCGGGGGGGGAGTGTACCAAGAGACCCAGTACTTC. Amino acid sequence: CASSSGGGVYQETQYF.

The chain carries TRBV5-4 and TRBJ1-1, with a weak D call TRBD1 (5 bases). V was cut by 0 bases and J by 4 bases, with 10 bases left in between. From germline, CDR1 is SGHNT and CDR2 YYREEE (reference sequence). The CDR3 sequence is 14 residues long. The CDR3 protein is CASSLGGGGTEAFF. For the CDR3, the DNA is TGTGCCAGCAGCTTGGGCGGCGGGGGCACTGAAGCTTTCTTT. The full variable domain, with the rest looked up from reference TRBV5-4 and TRBJ1-1, is ETGVTQSPTHLIKTRGQQVTLRCSSQSGHNTVSWYQQALGQGPQFIFQYYREEENGRGNFPPRFSGLQFPNYSSELNVNALELDDSALYLCASSLGGGGTEAFFGQGTRLTVV.

The J gene is TRBJ1-6, the V gene TRBV7-9; TRBD1 matches at 7 bases. J lost 9 bases, V lost 5 bases, and 7 bases had no gene match. The CDR3 spans 14 residues. In germline, CDR1 is SEHNR, CDR2 FQNEAQ (reference sequence). Here the CDR3 reads CASSPTGEASPLHF. DNA for the CDR3: TGTGCCAGCAGCCCAACAGGGGAGGCTTCACCCCTCCACTTT.

The DNA for the CDR3 is TGCGCCAGCAGCCGAATAGAGGGGGTCAACACCGGGGAGCTGTTTTTT. As protein: CASSRIEGVNTGELFF. V is TRBV5-1 and J is TRBJ2-2; possibly TRBD1 for D (6 bases). Trimming removed 4 bases from V and 2 bases from J, with 15 bases in between. Germline V gene sequence: CDR1 SGHRS, CDR2 YFSETQ. The CDR3 contains 16 residues.

The chain combines TRBV7-2 with TRBJ2-7; 7 bases agree with TRBD1. Trimming at V came to 6 bases and at J to 6 bases, leaving 8 bases not matched to a gene. This CDR3 comprises 13 residues. CDR1 is SGHTA, CDR2 FQGNSA, per germline. The CDR3 nucleotides are TGTGCCAGCAGACAGACAGGGCTAAGCGAGCAGTACTTC. This codes for CASRQTGLSEQYF.

The chain carries TRBV28 and TRBJ2-7; D may be TRBD1 (6 bases). Trimming removed 6 bases at V and 2 bases at J, with 11 bases between. The V gene's germline CDR1 is MDHEN and CDR2 SYDVKM. The CDR3 totals 13 residues. The CDR3 protein is CASRVGGPYEQYF. The DNA for the CDR3 is TGTGCCAGCAGGGTAGGGGGACCCTACGAGCAGTACTTC.

The gene calls are TRBV5-1 and TRBJ1-6, with D unclear. The CDR3 spans 15 residues. Germline CDR1 and CDR2: SGHRS and YFSETQ. Trimming stripped 0 bases from V and 6 bases from J, with 10 bases between. The DNA for the CDR3 is TGCGCCAGCAGCTTGGATCCAGGAACTAATTCACCCCTCCACTTT. Translating gives CASSLDPGTNSPLHF.

The rearrangement links TRBV29-1 to TRBJ1-1, with 9 bases that match TRBD1. This CDR3 region has 10 residues. The V gene end was trimmed by 6 bases and the J gene end by 10 bases; junction bases not matched to a gene: 3. Germline-derived CDR1 and CDR2 are SQVTM and ANQGSEA. CDR3 in DNA: TGCAGCGTGGGGACAGGGCTAGCTTTCTTT. The encoded protein is CSVGTGLAFF.

This chain uses TRBV19 with TRBJ1-1; the D is unclear. V lost 7 bases to trimming and J lost 5 bases, with 8 bases between them. Germline assignment: CDR1 LNHDA and CDR2 SQIVND (reference sequence). This CDR3 is 11 amino acids long. CDR3 sequence reads: CASKWRTEAFF. The CDR3 nucleotides read TGTGCCAGTAAGTGGAGGACTGAAGCTTTCTTT.

The chain has TRBV5-4 and TRBJ2-2; D is unclear. Looked up from germline, CDR1 is SGHNT and CDR2 is YYREEE (reference sequence). The CDR3 sequence is 16 residues long. V shed 0 bases and J shed 1 base, with 10 bases lying between them. The DNA of the CDR3 is TGTGCCAGCAGCTTGGTATTCAGGATGAACACCGGGGAGCTGTTTTTT. This codes for CASSLVFRMNTGELFF.

The genes are TRBV7-9 and TRBJ1-5; 10 positions agree with TRBD1. This CDR3 has 15 amino acids. From germline, CDR1 is SEHNR and CDR2 FQNEAQ (reference sequence). The junction had 6 bases not matched to a gene; V was cut back by 4 bases and J by 6 bases. CDR3 sequence: CASSSGQGSPQPQHF. For the CDR3, the DNA is TGTGCCAGCAGCTCGGGACAGGGGTCGCCTCAGCCCCAGCATTTT.